One sample yielded the 5 T cell receptor beta chains listed below, sequenced in a study of identical twins. Using its own MiXCR run on the 5' RACE reads, TCRdb lists one record per CDR3 protein. The top ten clones hold under 2% of a sample with about 700,000 distinct CDR3 sequences, over 5% of them seen once. What was sequenced was naive T cells sorted from blood. The receptor set was obtained from a man between 18 and 29 years old in good health.

This clonotype was picked up many times. V usage is TRBV10-2 and J usage is TRBJ2-3; TRBD2 agrees at 9 bases. The CDR3 totals 14 residues. CDR1 and CDR2 (germline): WSHSY, SAAADI. Unmatched junction bases numbered 0, after V lost 4 bases and J lost 1 base. CDR3 nucleotides: TGCGCCAGCAGTGGACTAGCGGGCACAGATACGCAGTATTTT. Translating gives CASSGLAGTDTQYF.

At least ten counts were recorded for this clonotype. The rearrangement links TRBV11-2 to TRBJ2-1; 11 bases agree with TRBD2. Per the germline V gene, CDR1 is SGHAT and CDR2 is FQNNGV. J was trimmed by 1 base and V by 0 bases; bases with no gene match: 5. This CDR3 is built from 18 residues. The CDR3 coding sequence is TGTGCCAGCAGCTTAGAAGGGAGACTAGCGGGATCCTACAATGAGCAGTTCTTC. The encoded protein is CASSLEGRLAGSYNEQFF.

This clonotype was seen more than once but under ten times. This chain links TRBV5-1 with TRBJ2-3; 7 bases map to TRBD2. After removal of 4 bases from V and 5 bases from J, the junction contained 16 bases not matched to a gene. Germline assignment: CDR1 SGHRS and CDR2 YFSETQ. The CDR3 is made up of 17 amino acids. CDR3 residues: CASSEAQLAYAGDTQYF. The DNA for the CDR3 is TGCGCCAGCAGCGAAGCCCAACTAGCGTACGCGGGAGATACGCAGTATTTT.

This chain connects TRBV25-1 to TRBJ1-1, with D perhaps matching TRBD1 (5 bases). The CDR3 loop spans 15 amino acids. Trimming cost V 4 bases and J 1 base, with 13 bases left between them. The germline V gene has CDR1 MGHDK and CDR2 SYGVNS. The DNA of the CDR3 is TGTGCCAGCAGTGTCTCCGGGACGGGGAACACTGAAGCTTTCTTT. Amino acid sequence: CASSVSGTGNTEAFF. The full variable domain, rest sourced from reference TRBV25-1 and TRBJ1-1, is EADIYQTPRYLVIGTGKKITLECSQTMGHDKMYWYQQDPGMELHLIHYSYGVNSTEKGDLSSESTVSRIRTEHFPLTLESARPSHTSQYLCASSVSGTGNTEAFFGQGTRLTVV.

This clonotype was seen many times. The J gene is TRBJ2-1, the V gene TRBV5-6; 7 bases agree with TRBD1. The CDR3 has 16 residues. Germline V lookup: CDR1 SGHDT, CDR2 YYEEEE. J lost 2 bases, V lost 5 bases, and 10 bases had no gene match. The CDR3: CASRGFGQEAYNEQFF. CDR3 DNA: TGTGCCAGCAGGGGGTTCGGACAGGAAGCCTACAATGAGCAGTTCTTC.